The 12 T cell receptor beta chains below all came from one sample that was sequenced in a study of OX40 agonist ivuxolimab in advanced cancers. The library was made by the immunoSEQ multiplex PCR assay. Not all clones reach the TCRdb copy of this immuneACCESS table, which keeps in-frame sequences only. Checked studies attribute under half of the gap to unresolved V genes and leave the rest unexplained. In all, the sample holds tens of thousands of clones, and roughly 88% of those were seen once. More than 0.25% of the sample is taken by the ten largest. The source was CD4+ or CD8+ T cells sorted from blood, collected in a trial of the OX40 agonist ivuxolimab. These receptors were taken from an adult with an advanced solid tumor such as melanoma, head and neck, liver or kidney cancer.

The chain employs TRBV19 and TRBJ1-1; possibly TRBD1 for D (6 bases). This CDR3 spans 16 amino acids. CDR1 is LNHDA, CDR2 SQIVND, per germline (reference sequence). V lost 6 bases to trimming and J lost 0 bases, with 17 bases between them. As DNA, the CDR3 is TGTGCCAGTAGCGGCAGGGGAAGACCAATGAACACTGAAGCTTTCTTT. It is translated as CASSGRGRPMNTEAFF.

The genes are TRBV5-6 and TRBJ2-3, with D perhaps matching TRBD1 or TRBD2 (5 bases each). Between the trimmed V and J ends, which lost 3 bases and 4 bases, there was a span of 24 bases. CDR1 and CDR2 (germline): SGHDT, YYEEEE. The CDR3 has 18 residues. CDR3 sequence: CASSSSGWGRIASDTQYF. The CDR3 DNA is TGTGCCAGCAGCTCCTCGGGATGGGGCAGGATAGCCTCAGATACGCAGTATTTT.

The genes are TRBV6-1 and TRBJ1-1; D is undetermined. V was shortened by 2 bases and J by 4 bases, with 14 bases between the two germline ends. Germline CDR1 reads MNHNS; CDR2 reads SASEGT. This CDR3 contains 15 residues. The CDR3 sequence is CASSEIVGGATEAFF. DNA for the CDR3: TGTGCCAGCAGTGAAATTGTGGGCGGAGCCACTGAAGCTTTCTTT.

V and J are TRBV15 and TRBJ1-2, with 8 bases matching TRBD1. Trimming at V came to 1 base and at J to 8 bases, leaving 9 bases not matched to a gene. Germline assignment: CDR1 LNHNV and CDR2 YYDKDF (reference sequence). This CDR3 spans 15 amino acids. The CDR3 sequence: CATSRVHDRGGGYTF. The CDR3 DNA reads TGTGCCACCAGCAGAGTCCACGACAGGGGAGGAGGCTACACCTTC.

The chain is built from TRBV10-3 and TRBJ2-3, with 7 bases fitting TRBD2. The V and J ends lost 4 bases and 1 base, in that order; junction bases with no gene match: 2. This CDR3 spans 14 amino acids. The germline V gene encodes CDR1 ENHRY and CDR2 SYGVKD. The chain's CDR3 is CAISAGGGTDTQYF. The CDR3 nucleotides are TGTGCCATCAGTGCGGGGGGTGGCACAGATACGCAGTATTTT.

This rearrangement joins TRBV7-2 to TRBJ2-2; 7 nucleotides agree with TRBD1. V shed 5 bases, J shed 4 bases, and the junction held 4 bases outside the gene matches. The V gene's germline CDR1 is SGHTA and CDR2 FQGNSA. The CDR3 is made up of 14 amino acids. The CDR3 nucleotides are TGTGCCAGCAGCCAGGGGGTAGTCACCGGGGAGCTGTTTTTT. Translating it yields CASSQGVVTGELFF.

The V gene is TRBV19, the J gene TRBJ1-1; D is uncertain. This CDR3 has 16 amino acids. The germline V gene encodes CDR1 LNHDA and CDR2 SQIVND (reference sequence). The V end lost 7 bases, the J end lost 1 base, and 19 bases lay between the germline ends. CDR3 residues: CASIPPGRTTNTEAFF. Written as DNA, the CDR3 is TGTGCCAGTATCCCCCCAGGCCGGACGACGAACACTGAAGCTTTCTTT.

The CDR3, as DNA: TGCGCCAGCAGCACTCTACAGGGCTACGAGCAGTACTTC. This sequence encodes CASSTLQGYEQYF. V and J are TRBV5-1 and TRBJ2-7; possible D gene TRBD1, 6 bases. The V and J ends lost 4 bases and 3 bases respectively, with 11 bases between them. Germline loops: CDR1 SGHRS, CDR2 YFSETQ. There are 13 residues in the CDR3.

The chain couples TRBV7-6 to TRBJ1-2; the D gene is possibly TRBD1 (6 bases). Trimming cost V 5 bases and J 2 bases, with 21 bases left between them. The length of the CDR3 is 17 residues. Per germline, CDR1 SGHVS and CDR2 FNYEAQ. CDR3 protein: CASSPSGGAGINYGYTF. In DNA, the CDR3 is TGTGCCAGCAGCCCCTCGGGGGGCGCTGGGATAAACTATGGCTACACCTTC.

The chain recombines TRBV6-5 with TRBJ1-2, with D perhaps TRBD1 (6 bases). Germline assignment: CDR1 MNHEY and CDR2 SVGAGI. With 5 bases removed from V and 6 bases from J, the gap between germline ends came to 13 bases. The CDR3 sequence is 13 residues long. DNA for the CDR3: TGTGCCAGCAGTAGAACAGGGCTGGATGGCTACACCTTC. This sequence encodes CASSRTGLDGYTF.

On this clone itself: At one end the junction does not follow the germline gene, possibly because of a read error. This chain uses TRBV6-1 with TRBJ2-7; 8 bases fit TRBD1. There are 15 residues in the CDR3. CDR1 is MNHNS and CDR2 is SASEGT in the germline V gene. CDR3 nucleotide sequence: TGTGCCAGCAGCGAAGGGACAGGATACTCCTACGAGCAGTACTTC. Residues: CASSEGTGYSYEQYF.

V gene TRBV7-9 combines with J gene TRBJ2-7; D remains unclear. Germline V gene sequence: CDR1 SEHNR, CDR2 FQNEAQ (reference sequence). The V end lost 2 bases, the J end lost 5 bases, and 4 bases lay between the germline ends. There are 11 residues in the CDR3. CDR3 in amino acids: CASSLIDEQYF. The CDR3 DNA reads TGTGCCAGCAGCTTAATAGACGAGCAGTACTTC.